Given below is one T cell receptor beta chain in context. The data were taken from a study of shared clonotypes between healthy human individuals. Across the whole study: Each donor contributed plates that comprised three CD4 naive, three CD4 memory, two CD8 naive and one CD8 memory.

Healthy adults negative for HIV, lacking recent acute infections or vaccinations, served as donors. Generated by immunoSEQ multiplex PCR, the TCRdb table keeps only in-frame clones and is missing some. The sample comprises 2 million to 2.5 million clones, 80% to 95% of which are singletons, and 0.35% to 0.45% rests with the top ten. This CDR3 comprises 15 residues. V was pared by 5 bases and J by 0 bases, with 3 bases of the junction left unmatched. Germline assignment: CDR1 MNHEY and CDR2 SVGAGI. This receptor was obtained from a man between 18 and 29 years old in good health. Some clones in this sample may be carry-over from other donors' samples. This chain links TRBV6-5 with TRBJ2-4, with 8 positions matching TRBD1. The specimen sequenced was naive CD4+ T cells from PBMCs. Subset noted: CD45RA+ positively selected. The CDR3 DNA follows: TGTGCCAGCAGTCCAGGGGGCCTAGCCAAAAACATTCAGTACTTC. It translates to CASSPGGLAKNIQYF.